Shown below are 4 T cell receptor beta chains from a single sample sequenced in a study of CD8+ T cells in alopecia areata. After isolation, RNA underwent reverse transcription to generate cDNA as the sequencing template. Assay used: immunoSEQ multiplex PCR; TCRdb lists only in-frame clones, some missing. The table has 95,000 to 120,000 clones, approximately 61% seen once; the top ten hold more than 20%. Material: NKG2D-low CD8+ T cells sorted from blood. The receptor source for this set is a human donor with alopecia areata.

The J gene is TRBJ2-5, the V gene TRBV15; D unresolved. This CDR3 is built from 12 residues. Germline V CDR1 and CDR2: LNHNV, YYDKDF (reference sequence). Between the trimmed V and J ends, which lost 4 bases and 10 bases, there was a span of 13 bases. This CDR3 reads CATSKYPRCQYF. Here the CDR3 DNA reads TGTGCCACCAGCAAATATCCTCGTTGCCAGTACTTC.

The rearrangement joins TRBV28 to TRBJ2-7; D assignment may be TRBD1 or TRBD2 (5 bases each). CDR3 length: 13 residues. Germline V CDR1 and CDR2: MDHEN, SYDVKM. The germline V and J ends were trimmed by 6 bases and 5 bases, with 14 bases remaining between them. The CDR3 DNA reads TGTGCCAGCAGCCCAGTCCGGGGCAACGAGCAGTACTTC. As protein: CASSPVRGNEQYF.

This chain uses TRBV9 with TRBJ2-7; 7 bases fit TRBD2. Germline CDR1 reads SGDLS; CDR2 reads YYNGEE. There are 14 residues in the CDR3. The J segment lost 1 base and the V segment lost 6 bases, leaving 7 bases of the junction unmatched. Here the CDR3 reads CASTDGEGSYEQYF. CDR3 DNA: TGTGCCAGCACCGACGGGGAGGGGTCCTACGAGCAGTACTTC.

The genes are TRBV7-9 and TRBJ2-1; 10 positions match TRBD2. CDR3 size: 16 residues. The ends lost 5 bases at V and 6 bases at J; junction bases unmatched: 10. The germline V gene has CDR1 SEHNR and CDR2 FQNEAQ (reference sequence). The CDR3 is CASSPNPGLAFNEQFF. As DNA, the CDR3 is TGTGCCAGCAGCCCAAACCCGGGACTAGCGTTCAATGAGCAGTTCTTC.